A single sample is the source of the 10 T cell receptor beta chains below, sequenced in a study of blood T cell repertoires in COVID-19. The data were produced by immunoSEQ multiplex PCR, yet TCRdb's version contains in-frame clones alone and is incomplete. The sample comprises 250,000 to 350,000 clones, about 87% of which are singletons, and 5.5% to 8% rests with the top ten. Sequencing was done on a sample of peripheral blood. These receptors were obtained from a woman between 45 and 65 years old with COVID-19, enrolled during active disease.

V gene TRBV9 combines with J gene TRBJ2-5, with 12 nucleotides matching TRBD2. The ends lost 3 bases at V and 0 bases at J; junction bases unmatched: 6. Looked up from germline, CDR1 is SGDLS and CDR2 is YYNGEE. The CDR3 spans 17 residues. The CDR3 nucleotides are TGTGCCAGCAGCGGCGGACTAGCGGGACTGTACCAAGAGACCCAGTACTTC. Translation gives CASSGGLAGLYQETQYF. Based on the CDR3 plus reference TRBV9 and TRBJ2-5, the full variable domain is DSGVTQTPKHLITATGQRVTLRCSPRSGDLSVYWYQQSLDQGLQFLIQYYNGEERAKGNILERFSAQQFPDLHSELNLSSLELGDSALYFCASSGGLAGLYQETQYFGPGTRLLVL.

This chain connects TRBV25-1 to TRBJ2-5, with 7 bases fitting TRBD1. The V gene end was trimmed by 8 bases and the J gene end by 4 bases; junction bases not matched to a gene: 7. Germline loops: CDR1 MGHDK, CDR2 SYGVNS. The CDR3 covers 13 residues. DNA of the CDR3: TGTGCCAGCCACAGGGGATCCTCAGAGACCCAGTACTTC. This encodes CASHRGSSETQYF.

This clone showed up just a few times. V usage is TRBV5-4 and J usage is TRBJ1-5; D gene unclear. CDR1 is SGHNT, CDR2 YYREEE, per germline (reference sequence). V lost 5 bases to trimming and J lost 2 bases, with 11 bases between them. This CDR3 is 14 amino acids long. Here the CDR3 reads CASSLNGGNQPQHF. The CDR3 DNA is TGTGCCAGCAGTTTAAACGGGGGCAATCAGCCCCAGCATTTT.

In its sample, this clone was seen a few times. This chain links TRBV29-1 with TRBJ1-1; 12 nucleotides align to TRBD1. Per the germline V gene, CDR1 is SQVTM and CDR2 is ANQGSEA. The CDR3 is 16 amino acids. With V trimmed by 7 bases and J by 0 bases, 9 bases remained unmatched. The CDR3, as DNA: TGCAGCGCCGCGGGACAGGGGGCGCTAGTGAACACTGAAGCTTTCTTT. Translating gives CSAAGQGALVNTEAFF.

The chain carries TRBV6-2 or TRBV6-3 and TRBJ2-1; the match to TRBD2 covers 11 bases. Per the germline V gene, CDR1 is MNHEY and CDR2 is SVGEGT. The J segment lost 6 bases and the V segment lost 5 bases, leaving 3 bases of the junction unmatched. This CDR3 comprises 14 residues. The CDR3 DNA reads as TGTGCCAGCAGTGATAGCGGGAGGGGCAATGAGCAGTTCTTC. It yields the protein CASSDSGRGNEQFF.

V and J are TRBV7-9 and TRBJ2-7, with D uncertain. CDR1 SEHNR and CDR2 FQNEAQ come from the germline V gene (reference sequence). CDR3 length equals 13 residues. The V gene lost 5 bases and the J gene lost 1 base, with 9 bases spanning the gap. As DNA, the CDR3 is TGTGCCAGCAGCACCACAAATTCCTACGAGCAGTACTTC. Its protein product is CASSTTNSYEQYF. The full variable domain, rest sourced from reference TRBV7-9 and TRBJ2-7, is DTGVSQNPRHKITKRGQNVTFRCDPISEHNRLYWYRQTLGQGPEFLTYFQNEAQLEKSRLLSDRFSAERPKGSFSTLEIQRTEQGDSAMYLCASSTTNSYEQYFGPGTRLTVT.

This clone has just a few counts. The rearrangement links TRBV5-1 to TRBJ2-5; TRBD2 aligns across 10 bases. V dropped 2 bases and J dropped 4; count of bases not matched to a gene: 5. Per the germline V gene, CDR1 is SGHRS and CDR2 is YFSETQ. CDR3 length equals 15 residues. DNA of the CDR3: TGCGCCAGCAGCTTTGGGAGCGGGAGGGGAGAGACCCAGTACTTC. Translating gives CASSFGSGRGETQYF.

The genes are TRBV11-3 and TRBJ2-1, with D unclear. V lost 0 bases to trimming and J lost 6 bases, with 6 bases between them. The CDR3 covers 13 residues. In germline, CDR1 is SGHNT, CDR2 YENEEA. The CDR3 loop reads CASSLDSGNEQFF. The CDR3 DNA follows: TGTGCCAGCAGCTTAGATTCAGGCAATGAGCAGTTCTTC.

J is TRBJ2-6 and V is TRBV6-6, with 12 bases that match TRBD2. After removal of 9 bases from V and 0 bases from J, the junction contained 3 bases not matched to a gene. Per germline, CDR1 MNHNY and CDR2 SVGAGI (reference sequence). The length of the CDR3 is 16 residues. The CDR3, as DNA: TGTGCCAGTACGACTAGCGGGAGCTCTGGGGCCAACGTCCTGACTTTC. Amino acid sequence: CASTTSGSSGANVLTF.

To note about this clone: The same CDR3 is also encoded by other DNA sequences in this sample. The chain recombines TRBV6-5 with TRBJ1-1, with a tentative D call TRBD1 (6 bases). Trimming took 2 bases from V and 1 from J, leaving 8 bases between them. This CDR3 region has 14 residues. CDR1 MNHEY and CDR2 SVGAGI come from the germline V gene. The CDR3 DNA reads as TGTGCCAGCAGTTACCAGGGGAGGAACACTGAAGCTTTCTTT. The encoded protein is CASSYQGRNTEAFF.